These T cell receptor beta chains were read from a single sample in a study of control samples from healthy donors and cancer patients. TCRdb keeps only in-frame clones here, not all; method: immunoSEQ multiplex PCR. There are roughly 450,000 clones in the sample; more than 80% occur only once, and 5.5% to 7.5% lies in the top ten. The sample consisted of PBMCs. The source of these receptors is a man aged 40-55 years with head and neck cancer. The CDR3 runs from the conserved cysteine through the conserved F or W. A D gene is named only where the DNA matches it firmly. Not all rows give a size; the values are once, few, many and, for expanded clones, a class.

V gene	J gene	clone size	CDR3 length	D gene	CDR3 protein	CDR3 DNA
TRBV28	TRBJ2-6	once	16	-	CASSSSAQAGANVLTF	TGTGCCAGCAGTTCCTCGGCCCAGGCCGGGGCCAACGTCCTGACTTTC
TRBV28	TRBJ1-1	once	15	TRBD1	CASSLLGQGNTEAFF	TGTGCCAGCAGTTTATTAGGACAGGGGAACACTGAAGCTTTCTTT
TRBV7-7	TRBJ1-6	-	15	TRBD1	CASSLAGQGNSPLHF	TGTGCTAGCAGCTTAGCCGGACAGGGTAATTCACCCCTCCACTTT
TRBV9	TRBJ1-3	-	17	-	CASSVGGPGFSGNTIYF	TGTGCCAGCAGCGTAGGGGGACCGGGCTTCTCTGGAAACACCATATATTTT
TRBV6-5	TRBJ1-5	-	15	TRBD1	CASIRTGDSNQPQHF	TGTGCCAGCATAAGGACAGGGGATAGCAATCAGCCCCAGCATTTT
TRBV24-1	TRBJ1-5	-	15	-	CATSERGSGNQPQHF	TGTGCCACCAGTGAGAGGGGGTCGGGCAATCAGCCCCAGCATTTT
TRBV30	TRBJ1-2	-	14	TRBD1	CAWSRLRDSHGYTF	TGTGCCTGGAGTCGACTCCGGGACAGTCATGGCTACACCTTC
TRBV7-2	TRBJ2-7	once	16	TRBD1	CASSLARTGGSYEQYF	TGTGCCAGCAGCTTAGCCAGGACAGGGGGGTCCTACGAGCAGTACTTC
TRBV5-6	TRBJ2-7	-	14	TRBD1	CASSLLQGDYEQYF	TGTGCCAGCAGCTTGTTACAGGGGGACTACGAGCAGTACTTC
TRBV4-1	TRBJ2-1	-	17	TRBD2	CASSQTQTSDIYNEQFF	TGCGCCAGCAGCCAAACCCAAACTAGCGATATTTACAATGAGCAGTTCTTC
TRBV9	TRBJ2-3	-	13	-	CASRGDTTDTQYF	TGTGCCAGCAGGGGGGACACCACAGATACGCAGTATTTT
TRBV5-5	TRBJ2-7	-	15	-	CASSSGLSGFYEQYF	TGTGCCAGCAGCTCAGGGCTCTCCGGCTTCTACGAGCAGTACTTC
TRBV5-1	TRBJ2-3	-	11	-	CASSLTYTQYF	TGCGCCAGCAGCTTGACGTATACGCAGTATTTT
TRBV27	TRBJ2-5	-	13	TRBD2	CASSLAGGETQYF	TGTGCCAGCAGTTTAGCGGGAGGGGAGACCCAGTACTTC
TRBV24-1	TRBJ2-5	-	15	TRBD2	CATSDLTSGEETQYF	TGTGCCACCAGTGATTTGACTAGCGGGGAAGAGACCCAGTACTTC
TRBV19	TRBJ2-3	-	16	TRBD2	CASSTRLAGGGDTQYF	TGTGCCAGTAGTACCAGACTAGCGGGAGGCGGGGATACGCAGTATTTT
TRBV5-1	TRBJ2-1	-	14	-	CASSRPYQRNEQFF	TGCGCCAGCAGCCGACCCTACCAACGGAATGAGCAGTTCTTC
TRBV3-1/TRBV3-2	TRBJ2-3	-	13	-	CASSRQGTDTQYF	TGTGCCAGCAGCCGGCAGGGCACAGATACGCAGTATTTT
TRBV7-3	TRBJ2-6	-	11	-	CASSITNVLTF	TGTGCCAGCAGTATTACCAACGTCCTGACTTTC
TRBV2	TRBJ1-3	-	13	-	CASDSISGNTIYF	TGTGCCAGCGACAGCATCTCTGGAAACACCATATATTTT
TRBV27	TRBJ1-1	-	14	-	CASSLNRPSTEAFF	TGTGCCAGCAGTTTGAACAGGCCCAGCACTGAAGCTTTCTTT